The clone carrying this TCR beta chain occurred a few times. The antigen is undetermined. The record originates from a study of beta chain features in type 1 diabetes. Study findings and constraints: There was a moderate but significant shortening of TCRB CDR3s in all four CD4+ subsets of Type 1 diabetes patients. Patients showed naive, central memory and Treg TCRB repertoires that appeared more similar than those of healthy donors.

Of the isolated RNA, all was reverse transcribed, and so the sequenced material was expressed TCRB transcripts. Sequencing was performed with immunoSEQ multiplex PCR; in TCRdb, only in-frame clones are kept and a portion is missing. The repertoire has 300,000 to 400,000 clones, 7% to 9% of them found once; the top ten carry 0.44%. The junction had 8 bases not matched to a gene; V was cut back by 7 bases and J by 2 bases. The germline CDR1 and CDR2 sequences are MDHEN and SYDVKM. This CDR3 contains 16 residues. The rearrangement uses TRBV28 and TRBJ2-7; 13 bases are shared with TRBD2. The sample consisted of central memory CD4+ T cells from blood. The sequence was collected from a woman in her late teens or twenties in good health. The CDR3 region has the DNA TGTGCCAGCACCTTGGGGGGACTAGCGGGAACCTACGAGCAGTACTTC. This gives the protein CASTLGGLAGTYEQYF.